The 15 T cell receptor beta chains below come from one sample, sequenced in a study of regulatory and conventional T cells in breast cancer. MiXCR was run by TCRdb on the PCR reads, yielding one entry per CDR3 protein. The profile shows roughly 15,000 distinct CDR3 sequences, 30% to 35% of them singletons. Sequencing was done on a sample of conventional T cells from blood. These receptors all stem from a female donor in good health.

The chain combines TRBV11-2 with TRBJ1-3; D is ambiguous. Trimming pared 5 bases from V and 7 bases from J, leaving 9 bases between. The V gene's germline CDR1 is SGHAT and CDR2 FQNNGV. The CDR3 covers 12 residues. The CDR3 DNA reads TGTGCCAGCAGCCCGCAGTGGAACACCATATATTTT. Translated: CASSPQWNTIYF. Complete variable domain (other parts from reference TRBV11-2 and TRBJ1-3): EAGVAQSPRYKIIEKRQSVAFWCNPISGHATLYWYQQILGQGPKLLIQFQNNGVVDDSQLPKDRFSAERLKGVDSTLKIQPAKLEDSAVYLCASSPQWNTIYFGEGSWLTVV.

A few counts support this clonotype. V is TRBV7-3 and J is TRBJ2-6; 7 bases fit TRBD2. The length of the CDR3 is 15 residues. CDR1 SGHTA and CDR2 FQGTGA come from the germline V gene. V trimming: 2 bases; J trimming: 2 bases; junction bases outside the gene matches: 0. The CDR3 spells CASSLGGAGANVLTF. The CDR3 nucleotides read TGTGCCAGCAGCTTAGGGGGGGCTGGGGCCAACGTCCTGACTTTC.

Comment on this clonotype: The junction departs from the called germline gene at one end, perhaps through a read error. The chain uses TRBV7-9 and TRBJ1-1; D not resolved. The CDR3 is made up of 14 amino acids. CDR1 is SEHNR and CDR2 is FQNEAQ in the germline V gene (reference sequence). The CDR3 loop is CASNLATPNTEAFF. CDR3 sequence (DNA): TGTGCCAGCAACTTAGCTACCCCGAACACTGAAGCTTTCTTT. Together with reference TRBV7-9 and TRBJ1-1, the CDR3 gives the full variable domain: DTGVSQNPRHKITKRGQNVTFRCDPISEHNRLYWYRQTLGQGPEFLTYFQNEAQLEKSRLLSDRFSAERPKGSFSTLEIQRTEQGDSAMYLCASNLATPNTEAFFGQGTRLTVV.

The gene calls are TRBV4-1 and TRBJ1-1; D not certain. The CDR3 consists of 11 residues. V lost 3 bases and J lost 5, with 4 bases in between. The germline gives CDR1 MGHRA, CDR2 YSYEKL. CDR3 loop: CASSQGTEAFF. The DNA of the CDR3 is TGCGCCAGCAGCCAGGGGACTGAAGCTTTCTTT.

This clonotype was seen a single time. This likely comes from a read error, as the CDR3 has no conserved phenylalanine or tryptophan at its end. The chain uses TRBV25-1 and TRBJ1-1; perhaps TRBD1 as D (5 bases). The CDR3 is made up of 15 amino acids. The V gene lost 1 base and the J gene lost 6 bases, with 15 bases spanning the gap. From germline, CDR1 is MGHDK and CDR2 SYGVNS. CDR3 protein: CASSESLGTTAEAFL. The CDR3 DNA sequence: TGTGCCAGCAGTGAATCCCTCGGGACGACGGCTGAAGCTTTCCTT.

This clonotype showed up just a few times. This chain uses TRBV7-2 with TRBJ2-5; TRBD1 matches at 7 bases. V dropped 1 base and J dropped 6; count of bases not matched to a gene: 8. This CDR3 has 15 amino acids. The germline V gene encodes CDR1 SGHTA and CDR2 FQGNSA. The CDR3: CASSLGQGSVQTQYF. The CDR3 DNA sequence: TGTGCCAGCAGCTTAGGACAGGGCAGTGTGCAGACCCAGTACTTC.

This chain links TRBV12-3 or TRBV12-4 with TRBJ1-2; the D gene is possibly TRBD1 (6 bases). The V end was cut by 1 base, the J end by 2 bases, with 8 bases between. The CDR3 totals 14 residues. The CDR3 DNA follows: TGTGCCAGCAGTTTAGATACAGGGAACTATGGCTACACCTTC. This encodes CASSLDTGNYGYTF.

This clonotype was seen only a few times. The V gene is TRBV5-1, the J gene TRBJ1-5; a possible D gene is TRBD1 (6 bases). V lost 0 bases and J lost 4, with 11 bases in between. The CDR3 runs 15 residues. In germline, CDR1 is SGHRS, CDR2 YFSETQ. CDR3 in amino acids: CASSLGGALNQPQHF. The CDR3 bases are TGCGCCAGCAGCTTGGGGGGGGCCCTTAATCAGCCCCAGCATTTT.

In regard to this clonotype: A read error may produce the germline difference seen at one junction end. CDR3 amino acids: CASSPAGYHERYF. DNA for the CDR3: TGTGCCAGCAGCCCCGCGGGCTATCACGAGCGGTACTTC. The chain employs TRBV7-9 and TRBJ2-7; possibly TRBD2 for D (5 bases). Germline V gene lookup returns CDR1 SEHNR and CDR2 FQNEAQ (reference sequence). The CDR3 consists of 13 residues.

Only a few counts were recorded for this clonotype. This chain uses TRBV7-2 with TRBJ2-5; D not resolved. The CDR3 is 14 residues long. Trimming shortened V by 2 bases and J by 1 base, and 8 bases separated the two germline ends. CDR1 SGHTA and CDR2 FQGNSA come from the germline V gene. The CDR3 region has the DNA TGTGCCAGCAGCTTACGGCGGAGCCAAGAGACCCAGTACTTC. Translated, it gives CASSLRRSQETQYF.

This sequence joins TRBV7-2 and TRBJ2-1; a weak D match, TRBD2 (6 bases). The CDR3 runs to 12 residues. Germline V gene lookup returns CDR1 SGHTA and CDR2 FQGNSA. The V and J ends lost 0 bases and 13 bases respectively, with 10 bases between them. As DNA, the CDR3 is TGTGCCAGCAGCTTAGCGTCGGGGGTCCAGTTCTTC. It encodes CASSLASGVQFF.

This clonotype was counted between two and nine times. The chain couples TRBV14 to TRBJ2-1; tentative D call: TRBD2 (5 bases). Germline V gene data show CDR1 as SGHDN and CDR2 as FVKESK. This CDR3 has 14 amino acids. The ends were cut back, 1 base at V and 7 bases at J, with 11 bases in the middle. The CDR3: CASSQGGPWNEQFF. CDR3 nucleotide sequence: TGTGCCAGCAGCCAAGGAGGGCCGTGGAATGAGCAGTTCTTC.

The V call is TRBV5-1, the J call TRBJ2-3; 12 bases fit TRBD2. V gave up 7 bases and J gave up 5 bases; unmatched junction bases: 11. Germline V gene sequence: CDR1 SGHRS, CDR2 YFSETQ. The CDR3 has 16 residues. The CDR3 spells CASGMLAGGPGDTQYF. CDR3 in DNA: TGCGCCAGCGGCATGCTAGCGGGGGGGCCCGGAGATACGCAGTATTTT.

The genes are TRBV5-1 and TRBJ2-3; D is unresolved. The CDR3 spans 13 residues. Trimming left V 5 bases short and J 2 bases short, with 9 bases between. Germline CDR1 and CDR2: SGHRS and YFSETQ. The CDR3 loop is CASSLGATDTQYF. In nucleotides, the CDR3 is TGCGCCAGCAGTTTAGGCGCCACAGATACGCAGTATTTT.

A word on this clonotype: A much larger clone differs from this one at a single base, so this may be a read error. The CDR3 carries no conserved terminal phenylalanine or tryptophan, so it likely arises from a read error. The genes are TRBV10-3 and TRBJ2-7; 7 positions agree with TRBD1. The CDR3 loop spans 12 amino acids. With V trimmed by 10 bases and J by 3 bases, 6 bases remained unmatched. Germline CDR1 and CDR2: ENHRY and SYGVKD. As DNA, the CDR3 is TGTGCCACCGGGGACAGAATCTACGAGCAGTACTAC. Translation: CATGDRIYEQYY.